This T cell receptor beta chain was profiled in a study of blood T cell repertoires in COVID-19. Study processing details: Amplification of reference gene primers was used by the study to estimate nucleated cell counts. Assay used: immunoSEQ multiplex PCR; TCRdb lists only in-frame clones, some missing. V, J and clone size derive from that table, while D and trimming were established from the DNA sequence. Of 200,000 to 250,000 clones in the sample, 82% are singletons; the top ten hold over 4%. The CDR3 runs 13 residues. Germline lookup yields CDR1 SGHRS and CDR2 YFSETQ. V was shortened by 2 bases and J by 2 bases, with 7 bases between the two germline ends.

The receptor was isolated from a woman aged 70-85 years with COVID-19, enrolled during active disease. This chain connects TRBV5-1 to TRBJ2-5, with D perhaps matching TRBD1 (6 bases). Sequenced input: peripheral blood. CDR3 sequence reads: CASSLGQQETQYF. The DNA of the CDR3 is TGCGCCAGCAGCTTAGGACAGCAAGAGACCCAGTACTTC. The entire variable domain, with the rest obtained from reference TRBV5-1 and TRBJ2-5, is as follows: KAGVTQTPRYLIKTRGQQVTLSCSPISGHRSVSWYQQTPGQGLQFLFEYFSETQRNKGNFPGRFSGRQFSNSRSEMNVSTLELGDSALYLCASSLGQQETQYFGPGTRLLVL.